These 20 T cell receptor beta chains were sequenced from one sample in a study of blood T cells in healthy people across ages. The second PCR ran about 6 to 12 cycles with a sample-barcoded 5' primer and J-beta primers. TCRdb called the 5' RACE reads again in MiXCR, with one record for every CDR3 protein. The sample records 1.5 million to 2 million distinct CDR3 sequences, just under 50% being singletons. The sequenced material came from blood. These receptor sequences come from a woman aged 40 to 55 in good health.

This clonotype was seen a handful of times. CDR3 nucleotides: TGCAGTCCCCTAGAAGGGGGCGCGTATGGCTACACCTTC. Its translation is CSPLEGGAYGYTF. This sequence joins TRBV20-1 and TRBJ1-2, with 7 bases aligning to TRBD1. CDR1 and CDR2 (germline): DFQATT, SNEGSKA (reference sequence). The V and J ends lost 8 bases and 5 bases, in that order; junction bases with no gene match: 11. The CDR3 is 13 amino acids.

The CDR3 loop reads CACLVKGRAPQGTQYF. CDR3 bases: TGTGCCTGCCTGGTCAAGGGCAGGGCACCACAGGGGACCCAGTACTTC. The J gene is TRBJ2-5, the V gene TRBV6-2 or TRBV6-3; D might be TRBD1 (6 bases). CDR3 size: 16 residues. The germline V gene has CDR1 MNHEY and CDR2 SVGEGT. Between the trimmed V and J ends, which lost 11 bases and 7 bases, there was a span of 29 bases.

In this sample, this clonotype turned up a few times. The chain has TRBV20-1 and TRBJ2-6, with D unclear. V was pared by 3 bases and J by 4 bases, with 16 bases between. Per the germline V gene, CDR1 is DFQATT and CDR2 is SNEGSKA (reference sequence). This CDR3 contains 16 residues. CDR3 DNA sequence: TGCAGTGCTAGGAGCCCTAGAGGTGCAGGGGCCAACGTCCTGACTTTC. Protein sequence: CSARSPRGAGANVLTF.

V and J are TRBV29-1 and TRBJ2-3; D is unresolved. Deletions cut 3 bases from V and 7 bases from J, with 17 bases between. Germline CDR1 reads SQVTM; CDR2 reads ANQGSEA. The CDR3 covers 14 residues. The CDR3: CSVETYTQLHTQYF. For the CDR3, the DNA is TGCAGCGTTGAGACTTACACCCAGTTGCATACGCAGTATTTT.

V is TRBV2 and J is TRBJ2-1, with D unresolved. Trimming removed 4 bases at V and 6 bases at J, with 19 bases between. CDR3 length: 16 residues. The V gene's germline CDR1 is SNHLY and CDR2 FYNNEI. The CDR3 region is CASSGVGGLSPNEQFF. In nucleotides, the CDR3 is TGTGCCAGCAGTGGGGTAGGCGGATTGTCCCCCAATGAGCAGTTCTTC.

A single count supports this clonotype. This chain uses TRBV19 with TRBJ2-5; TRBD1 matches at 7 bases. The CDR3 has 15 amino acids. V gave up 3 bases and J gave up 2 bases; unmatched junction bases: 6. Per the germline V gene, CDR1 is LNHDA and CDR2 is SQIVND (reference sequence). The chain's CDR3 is CASSIRGQPQETQYF. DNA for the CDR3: TGTGCCAGTAGTATTAGGGGACAGCCTCAAGAGACCCAGTACTTC. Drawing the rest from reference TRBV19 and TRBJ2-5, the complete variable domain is DGGITQSPKYLFRKEGQNVTLSCEQNLNHDAMYWYRQDPGQGLRLIYYSQIVNDFQKGDIAEGYSVSREKKESFPLTVTSAQKNPTAFYLCASSIRGQPQETQYFGPGTRLLVL.

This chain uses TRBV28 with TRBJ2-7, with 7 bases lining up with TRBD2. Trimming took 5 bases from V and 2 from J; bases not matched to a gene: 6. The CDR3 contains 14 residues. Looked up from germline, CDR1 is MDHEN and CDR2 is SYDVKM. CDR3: CASSIVAGAYEQYF. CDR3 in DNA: TGTGCCAGCAGTATTGTAGCGGGCGCCTACGAGCAGTACTTC.

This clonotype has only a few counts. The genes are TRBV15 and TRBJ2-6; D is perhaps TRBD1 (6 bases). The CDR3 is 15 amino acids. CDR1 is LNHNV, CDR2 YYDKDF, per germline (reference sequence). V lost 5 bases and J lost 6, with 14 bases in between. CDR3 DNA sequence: TGTGCCACCAGCCCTCACAGGGCCGAGGCCAACGTCCTGACTTTC. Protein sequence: CATSPHRAEANVLTF.

Here the CDR3 DNA reads TGCAGTGCTAGTCGATCCAGGCGAAGAAATGAGCAGTTCTTC. As protein: CSASRSRRRNEQFF. The V and J genes are TRBV20-1 and TRBJ2-1; no definite D call. CDR3 length: 14 residues. Looked up from germline, CDR1 is DFQATT and CDR2 is SNEGSKA (reference sequence). V shed 3 bases and J shed 7 bases, with 16 bases lying between them.

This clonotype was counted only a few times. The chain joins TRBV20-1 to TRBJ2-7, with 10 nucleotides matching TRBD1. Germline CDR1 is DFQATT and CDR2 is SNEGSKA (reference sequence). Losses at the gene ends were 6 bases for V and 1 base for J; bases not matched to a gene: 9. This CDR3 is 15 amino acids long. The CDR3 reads CSAAGDRGPSYEQYF. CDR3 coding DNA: TGCAGTGCCGCGGGGGACAGGGGTCCGTCCTACGAGCAGTACTTC.

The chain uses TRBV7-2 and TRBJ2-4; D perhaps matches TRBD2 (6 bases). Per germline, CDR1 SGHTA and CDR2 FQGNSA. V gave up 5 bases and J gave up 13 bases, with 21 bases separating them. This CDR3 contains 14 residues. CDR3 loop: CASSPRMAVREQYF. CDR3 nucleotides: TGTGCCAGCAGCCCCAGGATGGCCGTACGGGAGCAGTACTTC.

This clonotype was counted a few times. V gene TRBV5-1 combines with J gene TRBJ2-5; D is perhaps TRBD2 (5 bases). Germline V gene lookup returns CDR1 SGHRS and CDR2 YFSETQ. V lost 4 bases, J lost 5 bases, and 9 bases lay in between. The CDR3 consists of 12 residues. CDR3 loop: CASSVDYETQYF. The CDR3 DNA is TGCGCCAGCAGCGTCGACTATGAGACCCAGTACTTC.

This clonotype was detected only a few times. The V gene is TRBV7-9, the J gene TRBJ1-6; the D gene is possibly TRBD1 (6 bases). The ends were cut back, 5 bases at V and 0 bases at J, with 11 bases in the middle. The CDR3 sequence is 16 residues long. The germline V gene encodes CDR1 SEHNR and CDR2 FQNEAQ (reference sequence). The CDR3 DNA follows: TGTGCCAGCAGCGGACAGCTAAGCTCCTATAATTCACCCCTCCACTTT. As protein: CASSGQLSSYNSPLHF.

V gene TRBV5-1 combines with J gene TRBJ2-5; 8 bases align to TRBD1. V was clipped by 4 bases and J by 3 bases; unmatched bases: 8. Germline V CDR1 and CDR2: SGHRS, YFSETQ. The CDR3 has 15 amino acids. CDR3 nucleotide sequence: TGCGCCAGCAGCCGGACAGGGATACTCGAAGAGACCCAGTACTTC. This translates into CASSRTGILEETQYF.

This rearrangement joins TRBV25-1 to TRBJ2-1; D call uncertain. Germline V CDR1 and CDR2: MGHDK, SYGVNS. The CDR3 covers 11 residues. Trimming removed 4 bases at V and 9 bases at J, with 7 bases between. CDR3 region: CASSGRSEQFF. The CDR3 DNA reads TGTGCCAGCAGTGGGCGCAGTGAGCAGTTCTTC.

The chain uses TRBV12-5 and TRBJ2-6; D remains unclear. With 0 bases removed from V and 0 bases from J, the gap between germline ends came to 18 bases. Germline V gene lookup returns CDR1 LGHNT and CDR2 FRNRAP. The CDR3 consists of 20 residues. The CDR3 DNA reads TGTGCTAGTGGTTTGGTCCCGGACGGAGTTTTGCCCTCTGGGGCCAACGTCCTGACTTTC. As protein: CASGLVPDGVLPSGANVLTF.

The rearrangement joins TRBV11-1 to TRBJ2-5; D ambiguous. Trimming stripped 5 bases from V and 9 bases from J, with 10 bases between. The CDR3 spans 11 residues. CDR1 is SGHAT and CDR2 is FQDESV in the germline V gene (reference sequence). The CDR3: CASSHEGAQYF. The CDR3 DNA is TGTGCCAGCAGCCACGAAGGAGCCCAGTACTTC.

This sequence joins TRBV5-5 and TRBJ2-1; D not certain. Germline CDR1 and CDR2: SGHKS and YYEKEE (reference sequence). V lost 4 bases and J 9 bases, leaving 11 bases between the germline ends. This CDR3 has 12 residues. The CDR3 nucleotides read TGTGCCAGCAGCCGACAAGCTTCTGAGCAGTTCTTC. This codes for CASSRQASEQFF.

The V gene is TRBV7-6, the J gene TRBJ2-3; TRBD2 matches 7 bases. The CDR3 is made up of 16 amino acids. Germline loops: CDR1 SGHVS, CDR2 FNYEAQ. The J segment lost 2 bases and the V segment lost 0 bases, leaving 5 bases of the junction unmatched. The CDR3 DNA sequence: TGTGCCAGCAGCTTAGCAGGGGAGGGTCCCACAGATACGCAGTATTTT. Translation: CASSLAGEGPTDTQYF.

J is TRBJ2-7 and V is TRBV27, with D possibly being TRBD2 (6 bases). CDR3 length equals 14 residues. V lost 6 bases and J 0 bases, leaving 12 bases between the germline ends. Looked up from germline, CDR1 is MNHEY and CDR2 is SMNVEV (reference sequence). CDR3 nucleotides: TGTGCCAGCAGAGGTGGGGGGAGCTCCTACGAGCAGTACTTC. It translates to CASRGGGSSYEQYF.